The 7 T cell receptor beta chains presented below share a single source sample, sequenced in a study of blood T cell repertoires in COVID-19. Here immunoSEQ multiplex PCR was the method, and the copy in TCRdb shows in-frame clones only, minus some. The repertoire holds roughly 180,000 clones, with 75% to 85% as singletons. What was sequenced was peripheral blood. The origin of the receptors is a woman aged 60 to 75 with COVID-19, enrolled during active disease.

This rearrangement joins TRBV5-1 to TRBJ1-4; D call uncertain. Trimming stripped 0 bases from V and 3 bases from J, with 21 bases between. CDR1 is SGHRS, CDR2 YFSETQ, per germline. There are 19 residues in the CDR3. This CDR3 reads CASSLGGQEWLVANEKLFF. The CDR3, as DNA: TGCGCCAGCAGCTTGGGAGGGCAGGAGTGGTTGGTGGCTAATGAAAAACTGTTTTTT.

The gene calls are TRBV9 and TRBJ2-2; the match to TRBD1 covers 9 bases. V gave up 7 bases and J gave up 5 bases; unmatched junction bases: 12. The CDR3 is 16 residues long. The V gene's germline CDR1 is SGDLS and CDR2 YYNGEE. The CDR3 coding sequence is TGTGCCAGCGGATCCGGGACAGGGCTTAGTACCGGGGAGCTGTTTTTT. Translation gives CASGSGTGLSTGELFF.

The chain carries TRBV5-8 and TRBJ1-4, with a weak D call TRBD1 (6 bases). V lost 0 bases to trimming and J lost 8 bases, with 17 bases between them. Germline V gene sequence: CDR1 SGHTS, CDR2 YDEGEE. This CDR3 is 16 amino acids long. The CDR3 DNA reads TGTGCCAGCAGCTTGGGAGCTTACGGACAGACGGAAAAACTGTTTTTT. It encodes CASSLGAYGQTEKLFF.

The CDR3 coding sequence is TGTGCCAGCACGGCGGGCTGGATTAACTACGAGCAGTACTTC. It specifies CASTAGWINYEQYF. The chain carries TRBV6-5 and TRBJ2-7, with D tentatively TRBD2 (5 bases). This CDR3 comprises 14 residues. The ends were cut back, 7 bases at V and 3 bases at J, with 16 bases in the middle. The germline gives CDR1 MNHEY, CDR2 SVGAGI.

This clone was seen just once. The chain joins TRBV18 to TRBJ2-7; 9 bases are shared with TRBD2. J lost 2 bases, V lost 3 bases, and 5 bases had no gene match. Germline-derived CDR1 and CDR2 are KGHSH and LQKENI. CDR3 length: 15 amino acids. The CDR3 loop reads CASSPRASGTYEQYF. CDR3 nucleotides: TGTGCCAGCTCACCCAGGGCTAGCGGGACCTACGAGCAGTACTTC. Full variable domain (missing parts from reference TRBV18 and TRBJ2-7): NAGVMQNPRHLVRRRGQEARLRCSPMKGHSHVYWYRQLPEEGLKFMVYLQKENIIDESGMPKERFSAEFPKEGPSILRIQQVVRGDSAAYFCASSPRASGTYEQYFGPGTRLTVT.

The chain links TRBV5-4 to TRBJ2-1, with D maybe TRBD2 (7 bases). The germline gives CDR1 SGHNT, CDR2 YYREEE (reference sequence). V was clipped by 0 bases and J by 8 bases, with 9 bases between them. This CDR3 contains 13 residues. CDR3 nucleotide sequence: TGTGCCAGCAGCTTGGGGGGGGGCGATGAGCAGTTCTTC. Its protein is CASSLGGGDEQFF.

The chain is built from TRBV19 and TRBJ1-1, with 9 nucleotides matching TRBD1. The CDR3 is 16 amino acids. Losses at the gene ends were 2 bases for V and 3 bases for J; bases not matched to a gene: 7. The germline V gene has CDR1 LNHDA and CDR2 SQIVND (reference sequence). CDR3 sequence reads: CASSIPNRGQDTEAFF. The CDR3 DNA is TGTGCCAGTAGTATACCAAACAGGGGGCAGGACACTGAAGCTTTCTTT.